This TCR beta chain was found in a study of identical twins. TCRdb re-derived calls from the 5' RACE reads in MiXCR, one entry per CDR3 protein. Of roughly 720,000 distinct CDR3 sequences in the sample, roughly 18% are singletons; the top ten hold around 12%. Germline values: CDR1 MDHEN, CDR2 SYDVKM. J was trimmed by 9 bases and V by 5 bases; bases with no gene match: 11. This CDR3 has 14 amino acids. This clonotype was observed a few times. The same sample was also studied in work on T cells expressing NK-cell markers. That source notes: Of CD8+ T cells, about 1.0-8% belonged to dominant NKG2C+ clonotypes in six or seven donors.

The specimen sequenced was PBMCs. The chain couples TRBV28 to TRBJ2-7, with TRBD1 matching 9 bases. The sequence was obtained from a woman aged 18-35 years in good health. Here the CDR3 DNA reads TGTGCCAGCAGTCGCACCGGGACAGGGATACGGCAGTACTTC. This codes for CASSRTGTGIRQYF.